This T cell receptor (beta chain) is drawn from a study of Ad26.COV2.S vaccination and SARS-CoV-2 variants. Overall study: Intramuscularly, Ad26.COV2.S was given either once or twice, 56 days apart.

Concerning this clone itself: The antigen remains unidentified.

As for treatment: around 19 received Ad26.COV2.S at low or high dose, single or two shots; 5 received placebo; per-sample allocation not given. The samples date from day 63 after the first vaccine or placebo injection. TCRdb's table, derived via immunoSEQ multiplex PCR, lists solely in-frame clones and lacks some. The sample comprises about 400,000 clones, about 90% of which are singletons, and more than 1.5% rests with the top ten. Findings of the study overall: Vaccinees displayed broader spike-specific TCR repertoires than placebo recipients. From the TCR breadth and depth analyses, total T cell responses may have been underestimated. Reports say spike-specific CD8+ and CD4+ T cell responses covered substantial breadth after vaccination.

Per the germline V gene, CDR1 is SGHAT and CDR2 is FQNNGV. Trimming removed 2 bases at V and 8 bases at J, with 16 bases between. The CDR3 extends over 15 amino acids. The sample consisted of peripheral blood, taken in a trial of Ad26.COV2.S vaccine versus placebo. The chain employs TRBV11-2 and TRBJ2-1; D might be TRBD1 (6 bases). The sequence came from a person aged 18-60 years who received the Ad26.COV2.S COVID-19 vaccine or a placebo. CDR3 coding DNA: TGTGCCAGCAGCTTAAGGGCCAGGGGTGATTATGAGCAGTTCTTC. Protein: CASSLRARGDYEQFF.